This TCR beta chain was identified in a study of T-cell reconstitution after alpha-beta-depleted transplantation in children. Study-level results: At one year after transplant, newly produced T cells mostly accounted for T-cell counts and diversity. TCRbeta diversity was high at day 60 in some patients (a result of surviving recipient T cells and thymic progenitors).

Germline CDR1 and CDR2: MNHEY and SMNVEV (reference sequence). V trimming: 3 bases; J trimming: 5 bases; junction bases outside the gene matches: 8. The length of the CDR3 is 15 residues. Preparation of the TCRbeta library involved a method that used unique molecular identifiers. A single record per CDR3 protein comes from TCRdb applying MiXCR to the PCR reads. The profile shows some 830,000 distinct CDR3 sequences, 15% to 20% of them singletons. In the case of this clonotype: Its antigen is undetermined.

The receptor was derived from a male patient between 5 and 17 years old who had a stem cell transplant for acute lymphoblastic leukemia, so the T cells may come from the graft donor. The rearrangement links TRBV27 to TRBJ2-7, with 9 bases that match TRBD2. The sample was PBMCs, mostly from graft donor cells, taken 360 days after TCRalphabeta/CD19-depleted stem cell transplant. The CDR3 nucleotides read TGTGCCAGCAGTTTTCTAGCAGCGGGAGGCGACGAGCAGTACTTC. Translation: CASSFLAAGGDEQYF.